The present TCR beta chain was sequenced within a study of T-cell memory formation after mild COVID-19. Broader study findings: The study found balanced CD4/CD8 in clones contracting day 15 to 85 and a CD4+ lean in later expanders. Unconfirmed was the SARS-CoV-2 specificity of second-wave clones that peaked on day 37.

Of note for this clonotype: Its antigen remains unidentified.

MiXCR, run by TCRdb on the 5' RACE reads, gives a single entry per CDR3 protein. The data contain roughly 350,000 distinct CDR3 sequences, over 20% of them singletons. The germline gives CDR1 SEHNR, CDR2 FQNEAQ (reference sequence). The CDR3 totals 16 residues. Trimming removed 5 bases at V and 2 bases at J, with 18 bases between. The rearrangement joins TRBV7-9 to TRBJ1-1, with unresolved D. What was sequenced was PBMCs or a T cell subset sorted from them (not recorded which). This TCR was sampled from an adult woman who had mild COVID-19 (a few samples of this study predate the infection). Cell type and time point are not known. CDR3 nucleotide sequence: TGTGCCAGCAGCACCGTGTCGGAAAGATCAAACACTGAAGCTTTCTTT. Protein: CASSTVSERSNTEAFF.